This TCR beta chain was identified during a study of blood T cell repertoires in COVID-19. Whole-study context: PBMCs, B-cell-depleted T cells, or T cells were the source of the cDNA or gDNA that made up the material.

CDR1 and CDR2 from the germline V gene are MRHNA and SNTAGT. The CDR3 is 15 amino acids. After removal of 0 bases from V and 6 bases from J, the junction contained 3 bases not matched to a gene. This clone was picked up many times. Clones were read by immunoSEQ multiplex PCR, and TCRdb kept only the in-frame ones, dropping some. This table has about 130,000 clones, around 85% appearing once. Seattle cases were enrolled at active infection and followed longitudinally. The receptor comes from a woman of 80 years or more with COVID-19, enrolled during active disease. The sample consisted of peripheral blood. This chain connects TRBV6-4 to TRBJ2-1; 9 nucleotides match TRBD2. In DNA form, the CDR3 reads TGTGCCAGCAGTGACTCGATTAGCGGGAGCAATGAGCAGTTCTTC. This translates into CASSDSISGSNEQFF.